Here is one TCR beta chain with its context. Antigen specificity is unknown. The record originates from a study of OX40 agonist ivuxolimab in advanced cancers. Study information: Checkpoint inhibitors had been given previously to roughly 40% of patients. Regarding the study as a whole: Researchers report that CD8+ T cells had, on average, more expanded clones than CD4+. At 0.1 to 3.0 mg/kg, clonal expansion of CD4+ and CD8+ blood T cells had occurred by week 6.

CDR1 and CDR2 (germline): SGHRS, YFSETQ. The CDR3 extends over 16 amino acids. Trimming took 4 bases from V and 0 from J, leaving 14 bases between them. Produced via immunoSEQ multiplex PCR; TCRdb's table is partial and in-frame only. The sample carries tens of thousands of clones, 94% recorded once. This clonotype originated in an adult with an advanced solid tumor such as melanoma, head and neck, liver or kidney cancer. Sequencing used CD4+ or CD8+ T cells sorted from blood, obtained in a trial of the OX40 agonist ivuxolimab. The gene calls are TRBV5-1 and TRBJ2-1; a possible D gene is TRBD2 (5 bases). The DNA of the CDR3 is TGCGCCAGCAGCCTTTTCGGAGGAGGCTCCTACAATGAGCAGTTCTTC. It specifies CASSLFGGGSYNEQFF.